The 22 T cell receptor beta chains reported below all come from one sample, sequenced in a study of T cell repertoires in aging, cancer and after chemotherapy. Peripheral blood genomic DNA, not sorted cells or RNA, was the template. Multiplex touch-down PCR with TRB-A/B primers amplified rearranged V-D-J TRB sequences. TCRdb redid the calling of the multiplex PCR reads with MiXCR, one entry per CDR3 protein. This sample has about 9,800 distinct CDR3 sequences, with less than 45% found just once. Sequencing input: blood. All receptors derive from a human donor in good health.

The chain couples TRBV28 to TRBJ2-7; tentatively, D is TRBD1 or TRBD2 (6 bases each). The V end lost 5 bases, the J end lost 5 bases, and 19 bases lay between the germline ends. The CDR3 runs 15 residues. Germline V gene sequence: CDR1 MDHEN, CDR2 SYDVKM. The CDR3, as DNA: TGTGCCAGCAGTCCGGGGGATGGGGGCCGCAACGAGCAGTACTTC. Its protein product is CASSPGDGGRNEQYF.

The sample holds a few counts of this clonotype. V is TRBV30 and J is TRBJ2-3, with 7 bases that match TRBD1. The V and J ends lost 7 bases and 6 bases, in that order; junction bases with no gene match: 7. CDR1 is GTSNPN, CDR2 SVGIG, per germline (reference sequence). The CDR3 is 12 residues long. The CDR3 loop reads CALDRKGDTQYF. The CDR3, as DNA: TGTGCCTTGGACAGGAAAGGGGATACGCAGTATTTT. Together with reference TRBV30 and TRBJ2-3, the CDR3 gives the full variable domain: SQTIHQWPATLVQPVGSPLSLECTVEGTSNPNLYWYRQAAGRGLQLLFYSVGIGQISSEVPQNLSASRPQDRQFILSSKKLLLSDSGFYLCALDRKGDTQYFGPGTRLTVL.

This clonotype qualifies as medium-sized. The chain combines TRBV29-1 with TRBJ1-1; a possible D gene is TRBD1 (6 bases). The V end lost 6 bases, the J end lost 2 bases, and 28 bases lay between the germline ends. Per germline, CDR1 SQVTM and CDR2 ANQGSEA. The CDR3 spans 18 residues. The CDR3 here is CSVAKPHQGLGTNTEAFF. The CDR3 nucleotides are TGCAGCGTCGCGAAGCCCCACCAGGGGTTGGGGACCAACACTGAAGCTTTCTTT.

The CDR3 loop is CASSPTAGGFNEQFF. CDR3 coding DNA: TGCGCCAGCAGCCCGACAGCGGGAGGTTTTAATGAGCAGTTCTTC. The chain couples TRBV5-1 to TRBJ2-1; 9 bases agree with TRBD2. J gave up 7 bases and V 4 bases, and 9 bases lay outside the gene matches. Germline CDR1 is SGHRS and CDR2 is YFSETQ. This CDR3 region has 15 residues.

This clonotype was counted a few times. The chain has TRBV10-3 and TRBJ2-5; D is unclear. V lost 6 bases to trimming and J lost 3 bases, with 8 bases between them. The length of the CDR3 is 12 residues. Germline loops: CDR1 ENHRY, CDR2 SYGVKD. The CDR3: CAIRGEEETQYF. CDR3 nucleotides: TGTGCCATCAGAGGAGAAGAAGAGACCCAGTACTTC.

This clonotype is medium-sized by share. The rearrangement links TRBV19 to TRBJ1-2, with a tentative D call TRBD1 (6 bases). The germline gives CDR1 LNHDA, CDR2 SQIVND (reference sequence). This CDR3 has 13 residues. V shed 3 bases and J shed 5 bases, with 10 bases lying between them. CDR3 nucleotide sequence: TGTGCCAGTAGTATGCGACAGGTATATGGCTACACCTTC. It is translated as CASSMRQVYGYTF.

The CDR3 DNA follows: TGTGCCAGCACCGGTAGCAATCAGCCCCAGCATTTT. Translating gives CASTGSNQPQHF. This chain connects TRBV7-3 to TRBJ1-5; D gene ambiguous. Germline V CDR1 and CDR2: SGHTA, FQGTGA. Trimming shortened V by 7 bases and J by 0 bases, and 4 bases separated the two germline ends. CDR3 length equals 12 residues.

This chain joins TRBV7-2 and TRBJ2-5; D unclear. The CDR3 has 12 amino acids. V lost 5 bases and J 2 bases, leaving 6 bases between the germline ends. Germline CDR1 reads SGHTA; CDR2 reads FQGNSA. CDR3 DNA sequence: TGTGCCAGCAGCCAGTCACAAGAGACCCAGTACTTC. Its translation is CASSQSQETQYF.

This clonotype is medium-sized within its sample. V usage is TRBV27 and J usage is TRBJ2-2; D call uncertain. The ends were cut back, 5 bases at V and 7 bases at J, with 8 bases in the middle. Looked up from germline, CDR1 is MNHEY and CDR2 is SMNVEV (reference sequence). The CDR3 extends over 12 amino acids. This CDR3 reads CASSNGRGELFF. DNA for the CDR3: TGTGCCAGCAGTAACGGGCGCGGGGAGCTGTTTTTT.

This chain connects TRBV30 to TRBJ1-2; no clear D. CDR3 length: 15 amino acids. CDR1 GTSNPN and CDR2 SVGIG come from the germline V gene (reference sequence). With 2 bases removed from V and 6 bases from J, the gap between germline ends came to 19 bases. Here the CDR3 reads CAWSKDGTAGDGYTF. The CDR3 DNA reads TGTGCCTGGAGTAAGGATGGAACGGCCGGGGATGGCTACACCTTC.

The chain combines TRBV5-5 with TRBJ2-5, with D perhaps TRBD1 or TRBD2 (5 bases each). V was cut by 2 bases and J by 1 base, with 12 bases left in between. This CDR3 contains 15 residues. Germline-derived CDR1 and CDR2 are SGHKS and YYEKEE (reference sequence). The CDR3 DNA reads TGTGCCAGCAGCTTCGGGGACCGGTCCCAAGAGACCCAGTACTTC. Translation: CASSFGDRSQETQYF.

The chain uses TRBV10-3 and TRBJ2-5; 8 bases line up with TRBD1. V dropped 7 bases and J dropped 0; count of bases not matched to a gene: 4. Germline V lookup: CDR1 ENHRY, CDR2 SYGVKD. The CDR3 totals 14 residues. The CDR3 region is CAITSDRDQETQYF. The CDR3 DNA sequence: TGTGCCATCACCTCGGACAGGGACCAAGAGACCCAGTACTTC.

The genes are TRBV6-1 and TRBJ2-7; TRBD2 might be the D (6 bases). There are 15 residues in the CDR3. Germline loops: CDR1 MNHNS, CDR2 SASEGT. Trimming left V 6 bases short and J 4 bases short, with 19 bases between. The CDR3 reads CASSPWRGLDYEQYF. CDR3 nucleotide sequence: TGTGCCAGCAGCCCCTGGAGGGGACTCGATTACGAGCAGTACTTC.

The V call is TRBV12-3 or TRBV12-4, the J call TRBJ2-7; possible D gene TRBD1, 6 bases. With 2 bases removed from V and 3 bases from J, the gap between germline ends came to 14 bases. The CDR3 is 15 residues long. The CDR3 DNA reads TGTGCCAGCAGTTTACGGACAGCGTTATACTACGAGCAGTACTTC. Protein sequence: CASSLRTALYYEQYF.

A few counts support this clonotype. CDR3 protein: CASSIPGEQFF. In nucleotides, the CDR3 is TGTGCCAGCAGCATTCCGGGGGAGCAGTTCTTC. The gene calls are TRBV6-2 or TRBV6-3 and TRBJ2-1; tentative D call: TRBD2 (5 bases). Germline values: CDR1 MNHEY, CDR2 SVGEGT. The CDR3 is 11 amino acids. The V gene lost 6 bases and the J gene lost 10 bases, with 10 bases spanning the gap.

This chain joins TRBV13 and TRBJ1-4; 7 nucleotides agree with TRBD1. The length of the CDR3 is 16 residues. Germline V gene lookup returns CDR1 PRHDT and CDR2 FYEKMQ (reference sequence). The trim removed 4 bases at V and 4 bases at J, leaving 9 bases unmatched. CDR3 residues: CASSSQGGRGNEKLFF. CDR3 bases: TGTGCCAGCAGCTCCCAGGGGGGCAGGGGTAATGAAAAACTGTTTTTT.

In its sample, this clonotype was seen a few times. Compared with germline, one end of the junction differs, possibly owing to a read error. The chain has TRBV12-3 or TRBV12-4 and TRBJ1-4; 8 nucleotides agree with TRBD1. This CDR3 is built from 15 residues. The CDR3 sequence is CASSLAQGADEKLFF. CDR3 bases: TGTGCCAGCAGCTTAGCTCAGGGGGCGGATGAAAAACTGTTTTTT.

Only a few counts were recorded for this clonotype. The chain links TRBV10-3 to TRBJ2-1; the D gene is possibly TRBD2 (5 bases). The germline CDR1 and CDR2 sequences are ENHRY and SYGVKD. V dropped 10 bases and J dropped 4 bases, with 14 bases sitting between them. CDR3 length: 13 residues. This chain's CDR3 is CATGGLGYNEQFF. In DNA, the CDR3 is TGTGCCACAGGTGGACTGGGGTACAATGAGCAGTTCTTC.

The V and J genes are TRBV6-5 and TRBJ2-1; D may be TRBD2 (5 bases). Looked up from germline, CDR1 is MNHEY and CDR2 is SVGAGI. The CDR3 spans 14 residues. V was shortened by 2 bases and J by 5 bases, with 10 bases between the two germline ends. The CDR3 DNA reads as TGTGCCAGCAGTTACGCCGACTACGACAATGAGCAGTTCTTC. Protein: CASSYADYDNEQFF.

The gene calls are TRBV6-5 and TRBJ2-1; 8 bases agree with TRBD1. The CDR3 length is 14 residues. CDR1 is MNHEY and CDR2 is SVGAGI in the germline V gene. J was trimmed by 8 bases and V by 6 bases; bases with no gene match: 9. The CDR3 sequence is CASRKSGGRDEQFF. CDR3 coding DNA: TGTGCCAGCAGAAAATCAGGGGGCAGGGATGAGCAGTTCTTC.

This sequence joins TRBV12-3 or TRBV12-4 and TRBJ1-2; unclear D gene. V lost 7 bases to trimming and J lost 3 bases, with 6 bases between them. The CDR3 totals 11 residues. In nucleotides, the CDR3 is TGTGCCAGCATGAAGGACTATGGCTACACCTTC. This encodes CASMKDYGYTF.

The rearrangement uses TRBV6-4 and TRBJ2-3; no clear D. V was trimmed by 2 bases and J by 0 bases, leaving 12 bases between them. CDR1 and CDR2 (germline): MRHNA, SNTAGT. This CDR3 has 16 amino acids. The DNA of the CDR3 is TGTGCCAGCAGTGACCCACGGAAACCTAGCACAGATACGCAGTATTTT. Translation: CASSDPRKPSTDTQYF.